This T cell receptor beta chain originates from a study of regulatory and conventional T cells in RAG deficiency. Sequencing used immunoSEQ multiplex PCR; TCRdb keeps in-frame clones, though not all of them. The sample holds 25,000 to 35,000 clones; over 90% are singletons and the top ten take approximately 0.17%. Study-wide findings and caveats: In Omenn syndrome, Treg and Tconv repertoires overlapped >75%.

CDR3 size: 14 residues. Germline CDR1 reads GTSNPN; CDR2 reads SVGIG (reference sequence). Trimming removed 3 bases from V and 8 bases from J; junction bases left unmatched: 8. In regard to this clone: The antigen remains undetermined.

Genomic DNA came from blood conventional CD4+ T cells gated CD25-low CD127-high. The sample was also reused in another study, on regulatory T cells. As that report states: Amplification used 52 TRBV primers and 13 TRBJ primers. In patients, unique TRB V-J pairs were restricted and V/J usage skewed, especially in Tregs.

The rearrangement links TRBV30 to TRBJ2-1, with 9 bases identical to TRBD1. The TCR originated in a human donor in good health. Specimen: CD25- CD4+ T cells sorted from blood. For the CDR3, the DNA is TGTGCCTGGAGGGGGACAGGGAATTTTTATGAGCAGTTCTTC. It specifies CAWRGTGNFYEQFF.